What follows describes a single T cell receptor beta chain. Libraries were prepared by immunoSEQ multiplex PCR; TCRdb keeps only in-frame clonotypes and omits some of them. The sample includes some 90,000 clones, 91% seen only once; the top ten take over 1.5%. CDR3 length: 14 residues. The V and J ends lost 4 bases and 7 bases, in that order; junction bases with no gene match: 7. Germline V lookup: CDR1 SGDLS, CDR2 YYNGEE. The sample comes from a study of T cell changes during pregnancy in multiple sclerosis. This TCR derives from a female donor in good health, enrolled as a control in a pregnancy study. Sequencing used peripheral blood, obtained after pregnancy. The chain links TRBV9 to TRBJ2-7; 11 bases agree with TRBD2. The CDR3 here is CASSLAGGPREQYF. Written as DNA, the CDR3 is TGTGCCAGCAGCCTAGCGGGGGGCCCAAGGGAGCAGTACTTC. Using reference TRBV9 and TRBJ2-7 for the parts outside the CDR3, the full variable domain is DSGVTQTPKHLITATGQRVTLRCSPRSGDLSVYWYQQSLDQGLQFLIQYYNGEERAKGNILERFSAQQFPDLHSELNLSSLELGDSALYFCASSLAGGPREQYFGPGTRLTVT.